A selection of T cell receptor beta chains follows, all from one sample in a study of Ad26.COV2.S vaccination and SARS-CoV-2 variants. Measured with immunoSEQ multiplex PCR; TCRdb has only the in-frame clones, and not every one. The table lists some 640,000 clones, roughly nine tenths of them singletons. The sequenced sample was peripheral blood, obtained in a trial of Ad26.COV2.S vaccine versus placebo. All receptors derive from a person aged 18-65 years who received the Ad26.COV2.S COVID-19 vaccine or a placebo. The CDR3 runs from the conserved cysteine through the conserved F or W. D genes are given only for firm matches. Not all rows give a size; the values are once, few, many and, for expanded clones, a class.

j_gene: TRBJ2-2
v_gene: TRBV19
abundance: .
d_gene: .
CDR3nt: TGTGCCAGTAGTCATAGGGGTGTGGGGGAGCTGTTTTTT
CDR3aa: CASSHRGVGELFF

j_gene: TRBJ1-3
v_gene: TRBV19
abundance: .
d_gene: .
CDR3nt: TGTGCCAGTACCCCTGTTGGAAACACCATATATTTT
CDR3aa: CASTPVGNTIYF

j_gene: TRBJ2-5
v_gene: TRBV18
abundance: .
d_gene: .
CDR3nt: TGTGCCAGCTCACCACAGGAAGGGAACCAAGAGACCCAGTACTTC
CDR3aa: CASSPQEGNQETQYF

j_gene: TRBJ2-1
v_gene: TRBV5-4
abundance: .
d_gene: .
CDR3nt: TGTGCCAGCAGCTTGCTCCTGATCAATGAGCAGTTCTTC
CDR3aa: CASSLLLINEQFF

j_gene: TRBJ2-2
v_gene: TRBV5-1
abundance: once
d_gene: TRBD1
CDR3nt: TGCGCCAGCAAGGGACAGGGGGCGTCCGGGGAGCTGTTTTTT
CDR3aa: CASKGQGASGELFF

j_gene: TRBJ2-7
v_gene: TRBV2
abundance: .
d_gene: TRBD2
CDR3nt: TGTGCTAGTCGGACTAGCGGGTACGAGCAGTACTTC
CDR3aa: CASRTSGYEQYF

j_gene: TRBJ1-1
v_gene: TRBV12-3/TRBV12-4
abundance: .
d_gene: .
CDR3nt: TGTGCCAGCAGTCGTTCGGACAGTCCTCTTTTT
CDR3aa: CASSRSDSPLF

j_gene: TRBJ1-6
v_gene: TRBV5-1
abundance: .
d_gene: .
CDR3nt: TGCGCCAGCAGCTTGGCCGGGAGGTCACCCCTCCACTTT
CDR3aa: CASSLAGRSPLHF

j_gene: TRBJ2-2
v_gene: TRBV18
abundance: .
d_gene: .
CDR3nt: TGTGCCAGCTCACCATACCGGGACTCCAGTTTTTCGAACACCGGGGAGCTGTTTTTT
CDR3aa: CASSPYRDSSFSNTGELFF

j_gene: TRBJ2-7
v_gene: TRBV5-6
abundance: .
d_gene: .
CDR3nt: TGTGCCAGCAGCTTCCGGCCTTCCTCCCAATACGAGCAGTACTTC
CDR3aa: CASSFRPSSQYEQYF

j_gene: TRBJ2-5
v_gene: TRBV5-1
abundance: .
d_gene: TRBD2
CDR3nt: TGCGCCAGCAGCGAGCGATTAGCGGGAGTTTCGGAGACCCAGTACTTC
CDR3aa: CASSERLAGVSETQYF

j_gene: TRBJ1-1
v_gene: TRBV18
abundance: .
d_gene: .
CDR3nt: TGTGCCAGCTCACCACGGGGCACGTCTGAGAACACTGAAGCTTTCTTT
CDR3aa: CASSPRGTSENTEAFF

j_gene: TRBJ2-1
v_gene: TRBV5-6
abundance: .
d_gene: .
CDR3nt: TGTGCCAGCAGCTTGGATTTGTCAATCGATGAGCAGTTCTTC
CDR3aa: CASSLDLSIDEQFF

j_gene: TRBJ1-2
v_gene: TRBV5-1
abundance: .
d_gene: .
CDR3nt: TGCGCCAGCAGCTTGGATCACGGCTACTATGGCTACACCTTC
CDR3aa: CASSLDHGYYGYTF

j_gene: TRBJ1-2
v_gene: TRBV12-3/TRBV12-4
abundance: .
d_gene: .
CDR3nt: TGTGCCAGCAGCCCCGACGGGCTCTATGGCTACACCTTC
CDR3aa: CASSPDGLYGYTF

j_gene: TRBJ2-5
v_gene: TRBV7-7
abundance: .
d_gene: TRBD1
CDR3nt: TGTGCTAGCAGCCCGGGACAGGTGGTAGAGACCCAGTACTTC
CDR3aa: CASSPGQVVETQYF

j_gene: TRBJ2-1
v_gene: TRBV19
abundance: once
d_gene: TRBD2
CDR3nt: TGTGCCAGTAAACTAGAGCGGGGGGGCCGCGGTTCAAATGAGCAGTTCTTC
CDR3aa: CASKLERGGRGSNEQFF

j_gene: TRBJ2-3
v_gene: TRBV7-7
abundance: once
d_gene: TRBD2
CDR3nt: TGTGCTAGCAGCCCGGGACTAGCGGGAGGCGCAGATACGCAGTATTTT
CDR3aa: CASSPGLAGGADTQYF

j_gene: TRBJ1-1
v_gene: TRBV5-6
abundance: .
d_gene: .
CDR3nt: TGTGCCAGCAGCGCCGGACACCTGAACACTGAAGCTTTCTTT
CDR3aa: CASSAGHLNTEAFF

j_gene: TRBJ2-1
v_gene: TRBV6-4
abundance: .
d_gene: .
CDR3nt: TGTGCCAGCAGTGAGGGCGTTGGGGCCGCCGGCTCCTACAATGAGCAGTTCTTC
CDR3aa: CASSEGVGAAGSYNEQFF

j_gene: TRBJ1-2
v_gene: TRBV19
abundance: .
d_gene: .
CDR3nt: TGTGCCAGTAGCTACTCCTGGACCGACCCGGGGGGCTACACCTTC
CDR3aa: CASSYSWTDPGGYTF

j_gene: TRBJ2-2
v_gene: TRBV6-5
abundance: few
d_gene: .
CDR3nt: TGTGCCAGCAGAACCAGGGGTTCGGGCACCGGGGAGCTGTTTTTT
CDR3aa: CASRTRGSGTGELFF